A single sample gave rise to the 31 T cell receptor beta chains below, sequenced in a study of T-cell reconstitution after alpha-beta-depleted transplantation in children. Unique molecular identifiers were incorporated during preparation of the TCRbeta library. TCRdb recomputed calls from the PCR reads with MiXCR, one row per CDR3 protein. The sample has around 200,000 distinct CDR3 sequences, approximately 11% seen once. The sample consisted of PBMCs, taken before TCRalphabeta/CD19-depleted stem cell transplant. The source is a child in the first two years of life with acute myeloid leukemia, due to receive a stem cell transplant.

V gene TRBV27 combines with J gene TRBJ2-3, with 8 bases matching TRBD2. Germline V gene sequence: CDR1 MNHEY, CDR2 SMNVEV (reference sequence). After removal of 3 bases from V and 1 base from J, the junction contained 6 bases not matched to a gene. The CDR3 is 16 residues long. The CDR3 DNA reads TGTGCCAGCAGTTTTCGGGGGGGGAGTGGCACAGATACGCAGTATTTT. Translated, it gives CASSFRGGSGTDTQYF.

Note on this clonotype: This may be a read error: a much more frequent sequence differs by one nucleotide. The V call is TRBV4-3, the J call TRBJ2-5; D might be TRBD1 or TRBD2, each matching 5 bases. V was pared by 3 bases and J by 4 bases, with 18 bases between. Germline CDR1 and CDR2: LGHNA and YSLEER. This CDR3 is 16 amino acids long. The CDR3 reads CASSHELIGTRETQYF. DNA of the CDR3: TGCGCCAGCAGCCATGAACTAATAGGGACGCGAGAGACCCAGTACTTC.

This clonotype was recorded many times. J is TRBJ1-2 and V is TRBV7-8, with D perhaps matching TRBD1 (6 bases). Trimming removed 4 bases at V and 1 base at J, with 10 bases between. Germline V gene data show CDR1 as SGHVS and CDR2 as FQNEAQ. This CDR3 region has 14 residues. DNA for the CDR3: TGTGCCAGCAGCTCCGGGACAAATAACTATGGCTACACCTTC. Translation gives CASSSGTNNYGYTF.

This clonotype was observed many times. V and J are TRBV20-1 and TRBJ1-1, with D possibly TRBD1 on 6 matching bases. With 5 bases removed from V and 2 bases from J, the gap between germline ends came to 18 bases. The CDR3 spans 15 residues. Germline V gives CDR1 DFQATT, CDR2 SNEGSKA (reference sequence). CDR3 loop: CSAPRRDTINTEAFF. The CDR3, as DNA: TGCAGTGCTCCCCGTCGGGACACTATAAACACTGAAGCTTTCTTT.

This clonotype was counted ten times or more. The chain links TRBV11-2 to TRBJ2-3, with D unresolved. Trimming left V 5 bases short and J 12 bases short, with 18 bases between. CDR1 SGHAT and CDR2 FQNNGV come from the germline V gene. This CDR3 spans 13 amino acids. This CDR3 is CASSLVPSASQYF. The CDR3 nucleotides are TGTGCCAGCAGCCTGGTCCCCAGCGCTTCCCAGTATTTT.

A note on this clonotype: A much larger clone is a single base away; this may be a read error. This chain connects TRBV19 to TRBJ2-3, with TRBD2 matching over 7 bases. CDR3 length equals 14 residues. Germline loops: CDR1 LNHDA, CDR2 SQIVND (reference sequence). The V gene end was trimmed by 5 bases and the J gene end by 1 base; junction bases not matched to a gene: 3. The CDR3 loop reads CASSERDGTDTQYF. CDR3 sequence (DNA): TGTGCCAGTAGTGAGCGGGATGGCACAGATACGCAGTATTTT.

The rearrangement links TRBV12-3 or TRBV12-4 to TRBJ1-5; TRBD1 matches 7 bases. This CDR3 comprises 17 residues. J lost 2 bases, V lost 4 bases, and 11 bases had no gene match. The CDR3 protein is CASSSRVRQGGNQPQHF. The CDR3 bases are TGTGCCAGCAGTTCCCGGGTGCGACAGGGTGGCAATCAGCCCCAGCATTTT.

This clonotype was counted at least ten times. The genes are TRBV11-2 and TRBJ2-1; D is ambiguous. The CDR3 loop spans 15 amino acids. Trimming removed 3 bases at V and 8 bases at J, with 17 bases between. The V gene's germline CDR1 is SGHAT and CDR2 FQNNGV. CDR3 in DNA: TGTGCCAGCAGCTTGGGTCCCTTCATCCAGGATGAGCAGTTCTTC. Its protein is CASSLGPFIQDEQFF.

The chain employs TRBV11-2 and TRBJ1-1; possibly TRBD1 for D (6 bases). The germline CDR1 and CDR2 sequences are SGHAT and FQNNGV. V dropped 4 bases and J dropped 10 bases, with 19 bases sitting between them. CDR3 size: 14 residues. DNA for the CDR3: TGTGCCAGCAGCTCTACCGGGACAAATTGGTCAGCTTTCTTT. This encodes CASSSTGTNWSAFF.

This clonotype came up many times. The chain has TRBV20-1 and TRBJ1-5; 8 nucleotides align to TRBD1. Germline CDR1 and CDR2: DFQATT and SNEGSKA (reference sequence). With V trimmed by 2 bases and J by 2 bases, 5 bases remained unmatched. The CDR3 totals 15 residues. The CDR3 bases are TGCAGTGCTAGACTCAGGGGGCCGGGCAATCAGCCCCAGCATTTT. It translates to CSARLRGPGNQPQHF.

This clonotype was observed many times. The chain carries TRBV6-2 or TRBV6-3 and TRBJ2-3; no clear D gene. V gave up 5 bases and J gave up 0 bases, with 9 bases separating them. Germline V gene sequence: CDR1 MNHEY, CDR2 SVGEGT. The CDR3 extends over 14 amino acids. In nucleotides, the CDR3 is TGTGCCAGCAGTCGAGGCCTTAGCACAGATACGCAGTATTTT. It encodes CASSRGLSTDTQYF.

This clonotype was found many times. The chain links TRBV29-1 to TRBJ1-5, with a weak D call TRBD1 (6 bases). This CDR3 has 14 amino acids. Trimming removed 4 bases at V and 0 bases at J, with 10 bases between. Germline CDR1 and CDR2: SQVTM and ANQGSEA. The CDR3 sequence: CSVARDNSNQPQHF. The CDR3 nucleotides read TGCAGCGTTGCCCGGGACAATAGCAATCAGCCCCAGCATTTT.

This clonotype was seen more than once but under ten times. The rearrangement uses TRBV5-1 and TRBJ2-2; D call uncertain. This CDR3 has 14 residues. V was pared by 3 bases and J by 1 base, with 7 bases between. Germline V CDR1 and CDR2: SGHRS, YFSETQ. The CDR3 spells CASSSLKNTGELFF. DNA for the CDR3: TGCGCCAGCAGCTCCCTGAAGAACACCGGGGAGCTGTTTTTT.

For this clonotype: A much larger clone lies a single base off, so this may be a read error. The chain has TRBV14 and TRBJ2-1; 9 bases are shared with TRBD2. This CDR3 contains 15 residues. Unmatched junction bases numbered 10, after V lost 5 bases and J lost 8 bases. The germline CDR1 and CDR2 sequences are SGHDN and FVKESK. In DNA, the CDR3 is TGTGCCAGCAGCTTAGTAGCGGGAGATTACGATGAGCAGTTCTTC. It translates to CASSLVAGDYDEQFF. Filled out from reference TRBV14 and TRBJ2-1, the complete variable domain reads EAGVTQFPSHSVIEKGQTVTLRCDPISGHDNLYWYRRVMGKEIKFLLHFVKESKQDESGMPNNRFLAERTGGTYSTLKVQPAELEDSGVYFCASSLVAGDYDEQFFGPGTRLTVL.

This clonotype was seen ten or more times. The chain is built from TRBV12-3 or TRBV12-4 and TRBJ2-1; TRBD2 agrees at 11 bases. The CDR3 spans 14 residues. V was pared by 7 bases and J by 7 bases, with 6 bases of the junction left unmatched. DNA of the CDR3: TGTGCCAGCAATTGGGCTAGCGGGAGGAATGAGCAGTTCTTC. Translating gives CASNWASGRNEQFF.

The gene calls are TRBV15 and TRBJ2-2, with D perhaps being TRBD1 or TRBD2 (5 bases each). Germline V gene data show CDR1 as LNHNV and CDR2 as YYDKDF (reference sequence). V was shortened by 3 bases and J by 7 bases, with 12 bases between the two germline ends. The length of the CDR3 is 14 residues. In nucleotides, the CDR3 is TGTGCCACCAGCAGGGTTGAGGGGCTCGGGGAGCTGTTTTTT. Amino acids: CATSRVEGLGELFF. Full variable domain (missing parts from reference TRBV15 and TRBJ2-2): DAMVIQNPRYQVTQFGKPVTLSCSQTLNHNVMYWYQQKSSQAPKLLFHYYDKDFNNEADTPDNFQSRRPNTSFCFLDIRSPGLGDTAMYLCATSRVEGLGELFFGEGSRLTVL.

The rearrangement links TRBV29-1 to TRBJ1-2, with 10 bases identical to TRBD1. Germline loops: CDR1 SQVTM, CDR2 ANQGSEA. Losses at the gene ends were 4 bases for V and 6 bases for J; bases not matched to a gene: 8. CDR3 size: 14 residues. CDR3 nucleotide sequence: TGCAGCGTTGTAAACGCGGACAGGGGGGATGGCTACACCTTC. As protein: CSVVNADRGDGYTF.

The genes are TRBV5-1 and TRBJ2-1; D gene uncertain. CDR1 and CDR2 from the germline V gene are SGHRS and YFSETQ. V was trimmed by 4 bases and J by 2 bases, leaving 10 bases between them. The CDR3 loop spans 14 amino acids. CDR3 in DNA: TGCGCCAGCAGCGACTGGAGCCCCTACAATGAGCAGTTCTTC. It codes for CASSDWSPYNEQFF.

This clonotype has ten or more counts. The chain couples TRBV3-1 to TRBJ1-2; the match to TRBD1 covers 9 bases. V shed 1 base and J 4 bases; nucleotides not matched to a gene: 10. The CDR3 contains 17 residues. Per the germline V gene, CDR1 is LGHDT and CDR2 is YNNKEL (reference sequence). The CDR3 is CASSQARGQGRVYGYTF. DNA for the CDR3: TGTGCCAGCAGCCAAGCAAGGGGACAGGGACGGGTCTATGGCTACACCTTC.

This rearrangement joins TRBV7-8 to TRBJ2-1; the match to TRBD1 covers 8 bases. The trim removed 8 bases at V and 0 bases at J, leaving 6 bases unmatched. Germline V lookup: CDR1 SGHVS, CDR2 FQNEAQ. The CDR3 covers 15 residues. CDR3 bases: TGTGCCAGCCTAAAAACAGGGGGCTCCTACAATGAGCAGTTCTTC. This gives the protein CASLKTGGSYNEQFF.

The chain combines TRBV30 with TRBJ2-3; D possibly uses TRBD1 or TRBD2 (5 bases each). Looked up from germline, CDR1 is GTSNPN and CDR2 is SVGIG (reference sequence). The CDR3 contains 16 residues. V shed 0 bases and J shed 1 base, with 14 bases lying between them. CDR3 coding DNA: TGTGCCTGGAGTGTACTCCAGGGAGCTGGCACAGATACGCAGTATTTT. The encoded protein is CAWSVLQGAGTDTQYF. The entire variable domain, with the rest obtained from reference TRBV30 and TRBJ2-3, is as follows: SQTIHQWPATLVQPVGSPLSLECTVEGTSNPNLYWYRQAAGRGLQLLFYSVGIGQISSEVPQNLSASRPQDRQFILSSKKLLLSDSGFYLCAWSVLQGAGTDTQYFGPGTRLTVL.

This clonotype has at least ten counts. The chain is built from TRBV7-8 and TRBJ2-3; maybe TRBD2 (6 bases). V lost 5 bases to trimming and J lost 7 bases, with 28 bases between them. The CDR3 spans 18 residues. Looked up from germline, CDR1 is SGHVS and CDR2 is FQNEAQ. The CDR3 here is CASSVALGLTKEDHTQYF. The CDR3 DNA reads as TGTGCCAGCAGCGTCGCACTAGGACTAACTAAGGAGGATCATACGCAGTATTTT.

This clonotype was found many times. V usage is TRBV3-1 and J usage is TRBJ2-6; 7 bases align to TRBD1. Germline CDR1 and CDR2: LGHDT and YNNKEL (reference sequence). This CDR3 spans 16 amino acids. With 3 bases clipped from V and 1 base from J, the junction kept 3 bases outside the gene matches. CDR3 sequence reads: CASSQNRGSGANVLTF. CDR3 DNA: TGTGCCAGCAGCCAGAACAGGGGTTCTGGGGCCAACGTCCTGACTTTC.

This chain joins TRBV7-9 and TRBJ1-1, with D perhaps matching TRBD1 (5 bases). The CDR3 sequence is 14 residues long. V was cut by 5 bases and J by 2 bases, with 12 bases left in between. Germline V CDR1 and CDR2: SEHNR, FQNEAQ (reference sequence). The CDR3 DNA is TGTGCCAGCAGCCCCAGGGTGGGAAACACTGAAGCTTTCTTT. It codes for CASSPRVGNTEAFF. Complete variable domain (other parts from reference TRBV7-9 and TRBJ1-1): DTGVSQNPRHKITKRGQNVTFRCDPISEHNRLYWYRQTLGQGPEFLTYFQNEAQLEKSRLLSDRFSAERPKGSFSTLEIQRTEQGDSAMYLCASSPRVGNTEAFFGQGTRLTVV.

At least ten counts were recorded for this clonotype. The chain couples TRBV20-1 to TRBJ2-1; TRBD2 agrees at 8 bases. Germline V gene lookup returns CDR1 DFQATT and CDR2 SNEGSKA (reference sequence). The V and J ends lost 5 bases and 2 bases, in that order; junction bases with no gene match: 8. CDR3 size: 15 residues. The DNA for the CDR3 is TGCAGTGCTCCTCTTCAAGCGGGGGCCTACAATGAGCAGTTCTTC. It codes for CSAPLQAGAYNEQFF.

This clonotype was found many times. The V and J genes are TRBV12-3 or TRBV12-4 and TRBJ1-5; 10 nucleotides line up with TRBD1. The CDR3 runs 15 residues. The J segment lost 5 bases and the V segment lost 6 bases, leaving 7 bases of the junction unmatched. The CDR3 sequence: CASSPGTGVHQPQHF. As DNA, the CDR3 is TGTGCCAGCAGCCCCGGGACAGGGGTACATCAGCCCCAGCATTTT.

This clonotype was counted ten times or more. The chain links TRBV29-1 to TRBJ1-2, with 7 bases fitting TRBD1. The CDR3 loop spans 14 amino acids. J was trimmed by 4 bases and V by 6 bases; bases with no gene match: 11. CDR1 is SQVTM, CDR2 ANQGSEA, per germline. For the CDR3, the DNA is TGCAGCGTCCACGTGGGAGGGGGCCTCTATGGCTACACCTTC. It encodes CSVHVGGGLYGYTF.

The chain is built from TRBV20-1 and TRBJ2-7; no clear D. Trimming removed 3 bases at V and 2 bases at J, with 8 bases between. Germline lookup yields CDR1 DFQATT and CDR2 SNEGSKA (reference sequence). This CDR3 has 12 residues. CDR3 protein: CSARPSTYEQYF. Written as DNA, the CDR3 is TGCAGTGCTAGGCCCTCGACCTACGAGCAGTACTTC.

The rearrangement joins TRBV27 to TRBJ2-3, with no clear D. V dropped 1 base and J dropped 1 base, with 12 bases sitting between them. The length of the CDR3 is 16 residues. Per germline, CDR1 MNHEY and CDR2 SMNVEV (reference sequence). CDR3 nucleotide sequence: TGTGCCAGCAGTTTATACCGGTCTAGAGGCACAGATACGCAGTATTTT. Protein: CASSLYRSRGTDTQYF.

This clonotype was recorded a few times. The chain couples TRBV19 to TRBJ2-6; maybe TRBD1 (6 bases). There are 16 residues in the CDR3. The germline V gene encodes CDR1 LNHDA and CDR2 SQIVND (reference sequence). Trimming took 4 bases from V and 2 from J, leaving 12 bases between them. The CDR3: CASSRQDIAGANVLTF. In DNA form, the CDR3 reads TGTGCCAGTAGTAGACAGGATATCGCTGGGGCCAACGTCCTGACTTTC.

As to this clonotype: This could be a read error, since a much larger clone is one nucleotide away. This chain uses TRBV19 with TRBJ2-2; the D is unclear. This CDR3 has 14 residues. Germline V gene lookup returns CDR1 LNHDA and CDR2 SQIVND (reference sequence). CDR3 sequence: CTSSATSTTGELFF. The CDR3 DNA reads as TGTACCAGTAGTGCGACAAGTACGACCGGGGAGCTGTTTTTT.